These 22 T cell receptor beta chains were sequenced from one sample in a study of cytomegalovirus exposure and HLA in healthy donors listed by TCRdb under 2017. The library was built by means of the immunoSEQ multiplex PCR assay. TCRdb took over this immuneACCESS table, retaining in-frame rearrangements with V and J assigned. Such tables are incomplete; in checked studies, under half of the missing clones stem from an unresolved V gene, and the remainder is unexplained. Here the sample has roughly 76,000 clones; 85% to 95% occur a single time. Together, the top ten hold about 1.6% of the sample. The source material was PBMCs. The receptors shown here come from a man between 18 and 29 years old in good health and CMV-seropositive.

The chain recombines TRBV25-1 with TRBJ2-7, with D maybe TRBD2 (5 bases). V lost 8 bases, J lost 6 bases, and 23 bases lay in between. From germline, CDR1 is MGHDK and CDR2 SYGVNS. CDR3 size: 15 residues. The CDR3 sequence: CASREEGSGRAEQYF. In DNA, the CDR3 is TGTGCCAGCCGAGAAGAGGGTTCCGGAAGGGCCGAGCAGTACTTC.

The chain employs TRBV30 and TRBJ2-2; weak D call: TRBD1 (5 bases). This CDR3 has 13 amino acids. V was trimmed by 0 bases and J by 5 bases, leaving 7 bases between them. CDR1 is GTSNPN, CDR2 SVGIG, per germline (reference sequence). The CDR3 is CAWSVPGTGELFF. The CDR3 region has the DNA TGTGCCTGGAGTGTCCCAGGGACCGGGGAGCTGTTTTTT.

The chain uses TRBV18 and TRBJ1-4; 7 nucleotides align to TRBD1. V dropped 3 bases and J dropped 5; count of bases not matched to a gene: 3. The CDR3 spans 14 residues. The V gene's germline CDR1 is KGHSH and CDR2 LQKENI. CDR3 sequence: CASSPGTANEKLFF. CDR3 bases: TGTGCCAGCTCACCCGGGACAGCGAATGAAAAACTGTTTTTT.

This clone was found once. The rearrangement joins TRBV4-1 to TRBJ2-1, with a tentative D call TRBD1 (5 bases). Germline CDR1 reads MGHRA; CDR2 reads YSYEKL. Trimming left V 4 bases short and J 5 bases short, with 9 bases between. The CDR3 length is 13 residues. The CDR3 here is CASSRATDNEQFF. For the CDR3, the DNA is TGCGCCAGCAGCCGGGCGACAGACAATGAGCAGTTCTTC.

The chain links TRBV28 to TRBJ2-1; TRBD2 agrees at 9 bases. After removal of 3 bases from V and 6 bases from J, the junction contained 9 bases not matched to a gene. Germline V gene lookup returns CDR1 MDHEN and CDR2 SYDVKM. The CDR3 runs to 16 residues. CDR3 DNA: TGTGCCAGCAGTTTGGGAGGAGCGGGAGGTTTCAATGAGCAGTTCTTC. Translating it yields CASSLGGAGGFNEQFF.

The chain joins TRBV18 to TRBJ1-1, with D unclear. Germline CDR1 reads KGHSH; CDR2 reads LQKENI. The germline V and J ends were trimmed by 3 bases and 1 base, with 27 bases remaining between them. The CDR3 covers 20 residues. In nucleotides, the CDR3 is TGTGCCAGCTCACCCCTCCCGGGTTCGGTTTCCCGGCTGCCGAACACTGAAGCTTTCTTT. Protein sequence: CASSPLPGSVSRLPNTEAFF.

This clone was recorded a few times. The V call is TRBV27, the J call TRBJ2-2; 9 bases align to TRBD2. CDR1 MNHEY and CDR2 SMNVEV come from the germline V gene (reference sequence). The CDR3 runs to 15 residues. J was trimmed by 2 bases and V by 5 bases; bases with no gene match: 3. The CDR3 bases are TGTGCCAGCAGTCGACTAGCGGTAAACACCGGGGAGCTGTTTTTT. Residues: CASSRLAVNTGELFF.

CDR3 sequence (DNA): TGTGCCTGGAGTGTGATGTCAGGGTTGGTGAACACTGAAGCTTTCTTT. Translation: CAWSVMSGLVNTEAFF. The chain joins TRBV30 to TRBJ1-1; possibly TRBD1 for D (5 bases). Per the germline V gene, CDR1 is GTSNPN and CDR2 is SVGIG (reference sequence). The length of the CDR3 is 16 residues. V was clipped by 0 bases and J by 0 bases, with 14 bases between them.

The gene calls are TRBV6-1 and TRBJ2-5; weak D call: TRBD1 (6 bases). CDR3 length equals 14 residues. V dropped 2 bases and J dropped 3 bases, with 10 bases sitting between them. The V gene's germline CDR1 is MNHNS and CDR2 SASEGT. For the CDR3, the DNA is TGTGCCAGCAGTGAATTTGGACAGAAAGAGACCCAGTACTTC. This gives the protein CASSEFGQKETQYF.

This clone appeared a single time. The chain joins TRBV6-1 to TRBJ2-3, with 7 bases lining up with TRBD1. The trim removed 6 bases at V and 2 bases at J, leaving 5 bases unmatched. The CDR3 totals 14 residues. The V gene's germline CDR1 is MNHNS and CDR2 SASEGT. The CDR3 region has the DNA TGTGCCAGCAGCCTGACAGGGACCACAGATACGCAGTATTTT. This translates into CASSLTGTTDTQYF.

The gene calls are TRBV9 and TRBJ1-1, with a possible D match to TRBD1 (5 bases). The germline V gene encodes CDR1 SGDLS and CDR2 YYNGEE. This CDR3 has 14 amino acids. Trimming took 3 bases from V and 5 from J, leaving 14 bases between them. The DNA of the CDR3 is TGTGCCAGCAGCGGGACTCTTGGGGGGACTGAAGCTTTCTTT. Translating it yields CASSGTLGGTEAFF.

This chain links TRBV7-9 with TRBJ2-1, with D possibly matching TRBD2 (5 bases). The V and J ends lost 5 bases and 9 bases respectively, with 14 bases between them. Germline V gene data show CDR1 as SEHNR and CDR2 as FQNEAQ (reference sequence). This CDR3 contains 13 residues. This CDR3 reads CASSRGPTTEQFF. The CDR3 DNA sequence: TGTGCCAGCAGCCGGGGTCCAACCACTGAGCAGTTCTTC.

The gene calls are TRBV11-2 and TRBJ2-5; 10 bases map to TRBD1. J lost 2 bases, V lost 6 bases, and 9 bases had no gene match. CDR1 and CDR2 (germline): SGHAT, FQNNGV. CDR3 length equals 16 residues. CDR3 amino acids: CASSVPGTGAQETQYF. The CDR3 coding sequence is TGTGCCAGCAGTGTCCCTGGGACAGGGGCTCAAGAGACCCAGTACTTC. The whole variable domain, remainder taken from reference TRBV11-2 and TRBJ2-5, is EAGVAQSPRYKIIEKRQSVAFWCNPISGHATLYWYQQILGQGPKLLIQFQNNGVVDDSQLPKDRFSAERLKGVDSTLKIQPAKLEDSAVYLCASSVPGTGAQETQYFGPGTRLLVL.

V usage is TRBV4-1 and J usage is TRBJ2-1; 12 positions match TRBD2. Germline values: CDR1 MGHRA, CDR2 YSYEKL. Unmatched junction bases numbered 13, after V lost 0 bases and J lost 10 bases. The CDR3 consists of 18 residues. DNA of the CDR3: TGCGCCAGCAGCCAAGATCCAGGGCAGGGACTAGCGGGTTCGGAGCAGTTCTTC. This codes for CASSQDPGQGLAGSEQFF.

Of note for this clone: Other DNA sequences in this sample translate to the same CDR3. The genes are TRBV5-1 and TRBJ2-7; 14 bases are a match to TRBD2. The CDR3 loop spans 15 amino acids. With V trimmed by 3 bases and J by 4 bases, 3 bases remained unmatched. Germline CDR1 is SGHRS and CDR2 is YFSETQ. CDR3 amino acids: CASSSGLAGVYEQYF. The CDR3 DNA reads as TGCGCCAGCAGCTCGGGACTAGCGGGAGTTTACGAGCAGTACTTC. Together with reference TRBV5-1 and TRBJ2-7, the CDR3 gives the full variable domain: KAGVTQTPRYLIKTRGQQVTLSCSPISGHRSVSWYQQTPGQGLQFLFEYFSETQRNKGNFPGRFSGRQFSNSRSEMNVSTLELGDSALYLCASSSGLAGVYEQYFGPGTRLTVT.

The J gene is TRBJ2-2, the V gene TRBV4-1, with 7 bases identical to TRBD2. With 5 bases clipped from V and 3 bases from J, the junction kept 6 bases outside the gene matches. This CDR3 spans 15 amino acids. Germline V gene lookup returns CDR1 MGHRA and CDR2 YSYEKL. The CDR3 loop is CASSYRDYHTGELFF. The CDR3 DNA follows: TGCGCCAGCAGCTACCGGGACTACCACACCGGGGAGCTGTTTTTT.

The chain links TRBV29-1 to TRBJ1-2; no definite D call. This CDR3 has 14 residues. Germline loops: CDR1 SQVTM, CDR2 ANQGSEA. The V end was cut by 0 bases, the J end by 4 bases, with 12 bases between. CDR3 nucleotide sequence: TGCAGCGTTGAAGAAGAGGAGGGTATCTATGGCTACACCTTC. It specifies CSVEEEEGIYGYTF.

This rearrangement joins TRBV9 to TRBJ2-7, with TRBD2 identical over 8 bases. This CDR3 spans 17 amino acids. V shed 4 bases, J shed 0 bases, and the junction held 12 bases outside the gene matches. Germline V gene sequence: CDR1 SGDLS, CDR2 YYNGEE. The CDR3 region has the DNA TGTGCCAGCAGCTGGAGGGTCCAGACTAGCGACTCCTACGAGCAGTACTTC. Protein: CASSWRVQTSDSYEQYF.

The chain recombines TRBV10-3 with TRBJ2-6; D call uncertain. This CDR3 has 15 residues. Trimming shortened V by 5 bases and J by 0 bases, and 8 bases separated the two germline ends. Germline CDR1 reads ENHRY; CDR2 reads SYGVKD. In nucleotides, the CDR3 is TGTGCCATCAGTTCCAGTATCTCTGGGGCCAACGTCCTGACTTTC. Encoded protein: CAISSSISGANVLTF.

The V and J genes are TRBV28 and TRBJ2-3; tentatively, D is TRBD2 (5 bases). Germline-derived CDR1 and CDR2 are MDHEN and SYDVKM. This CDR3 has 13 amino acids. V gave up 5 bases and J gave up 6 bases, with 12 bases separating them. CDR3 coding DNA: TGTGCCAGCAGTGCGGGTCATGGGGATACGCAGTATTTT. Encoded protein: CASSAGHGDTQYF.

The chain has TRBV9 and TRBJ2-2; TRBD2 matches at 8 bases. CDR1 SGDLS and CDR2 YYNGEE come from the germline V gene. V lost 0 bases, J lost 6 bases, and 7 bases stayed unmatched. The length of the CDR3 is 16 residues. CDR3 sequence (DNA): TGTGCCAGCAGCGTAGGGGGACTAGGGGTCTCCGGGGAGCTGTTTTTT. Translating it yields CASSVGGLGVSGELFF.

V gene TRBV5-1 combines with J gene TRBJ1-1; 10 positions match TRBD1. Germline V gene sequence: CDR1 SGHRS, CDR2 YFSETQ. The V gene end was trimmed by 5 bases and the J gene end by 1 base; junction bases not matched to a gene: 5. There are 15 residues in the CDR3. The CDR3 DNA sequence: TGCGCCAGCAGTCAGAGGACAGGGGGGAACACTGAAGCTTTCTTT. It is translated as CASSQRTGGNTEAFF.